This TCR beta chain appears in the sequencing data of a study of cytomegalovirus exposure and HLA in healthy donors. Study information: Tens of millions of unique TCRs from HLA-typed donors made up an early data release. Study results and limitations: By a later analysis, the bulk of CMV-associated TCR beta chains appeared HLA-restricted. Later analysis revealed greater clonal expansion in HLA-associated TCR beta chains than in equally common others.

Healthy individuals who donated bone marrow served as the donors. 13 Jbeta primers and 60 Vbeta primers were used for the PCR. Sequencing used immunoSEQ multiplex PCR; TCRdb keeps in-frame clones, though not all of them. The repertoire consists of about 140,000 clones, with 70% occurring once and the leading ten covering 1.5% to 2%. Trimming removed 6 bases at V and 9 bases at J, with 21 bases between. The CDR3 consists of 15 residues. The germline V gene encodes CDR1 MDHEN and CDR2 SYDVKM. This clone turned up a few times. Its antigen is as yet unknown. The clonotype originates from a woman younger than 45 in good health and CMV-seronegative. The chain joins TRBV28 to TRBJ2-1; unclear D gene. Sequenced input: PBMCs. The CDR3 here is CASSTAQLSGVEQFF. The CDR3 DNA follows: TGTGCCAGCAGCACCGCCCAACTGTCAGGCGTTGAGCAGTTCTTC.